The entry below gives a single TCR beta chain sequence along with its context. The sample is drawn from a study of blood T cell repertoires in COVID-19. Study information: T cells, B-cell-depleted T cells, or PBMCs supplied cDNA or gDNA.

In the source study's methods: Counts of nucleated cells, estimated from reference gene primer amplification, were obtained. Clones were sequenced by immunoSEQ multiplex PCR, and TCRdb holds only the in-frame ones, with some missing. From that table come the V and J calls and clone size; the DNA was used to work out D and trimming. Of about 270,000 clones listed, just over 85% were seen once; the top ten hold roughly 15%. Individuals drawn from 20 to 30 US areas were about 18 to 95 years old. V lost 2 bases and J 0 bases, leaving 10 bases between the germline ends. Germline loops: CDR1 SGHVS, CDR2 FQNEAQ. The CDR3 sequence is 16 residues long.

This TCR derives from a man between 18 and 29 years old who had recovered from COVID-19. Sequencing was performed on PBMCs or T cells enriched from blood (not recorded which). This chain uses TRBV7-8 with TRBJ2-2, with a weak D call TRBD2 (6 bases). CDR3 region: CASSLRRDPNTGELFF. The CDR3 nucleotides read TGTGCCAGCAGCTTACGGCGGGACCCGAACACCGGGGAGCTGTTTTTT.